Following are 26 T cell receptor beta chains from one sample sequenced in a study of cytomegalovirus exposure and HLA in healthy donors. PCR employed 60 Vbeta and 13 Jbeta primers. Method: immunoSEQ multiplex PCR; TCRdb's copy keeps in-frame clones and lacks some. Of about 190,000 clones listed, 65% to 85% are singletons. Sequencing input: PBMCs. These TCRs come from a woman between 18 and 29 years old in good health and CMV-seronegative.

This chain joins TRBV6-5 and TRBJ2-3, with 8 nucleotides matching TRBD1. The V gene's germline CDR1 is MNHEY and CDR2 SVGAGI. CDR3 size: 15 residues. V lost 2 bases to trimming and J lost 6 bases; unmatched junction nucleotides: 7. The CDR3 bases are TGTGCCAGCAGTTACGGGCAGGGGGCTGGGGATACGCAGTATTTT. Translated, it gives CASSYGQGAGDTQYF.

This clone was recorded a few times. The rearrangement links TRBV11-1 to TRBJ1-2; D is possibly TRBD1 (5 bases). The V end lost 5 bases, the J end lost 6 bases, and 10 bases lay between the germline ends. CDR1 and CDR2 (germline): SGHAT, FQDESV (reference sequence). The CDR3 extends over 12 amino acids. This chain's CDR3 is CASSGRVNGYTF. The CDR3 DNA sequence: TGTGCCAGCAGCGGCAGGGTTAATGGCTACACCTTC.

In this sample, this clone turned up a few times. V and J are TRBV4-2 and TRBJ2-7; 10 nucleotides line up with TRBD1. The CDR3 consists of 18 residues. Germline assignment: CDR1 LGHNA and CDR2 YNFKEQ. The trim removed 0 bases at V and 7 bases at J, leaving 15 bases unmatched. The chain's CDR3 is CASSQDRQGARTRIEQYF. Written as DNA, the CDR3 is TGTGCCAGCAGCCAAGACAGACAGGGGGCGCGGACCAGGATTGAGCAGTACTTC.

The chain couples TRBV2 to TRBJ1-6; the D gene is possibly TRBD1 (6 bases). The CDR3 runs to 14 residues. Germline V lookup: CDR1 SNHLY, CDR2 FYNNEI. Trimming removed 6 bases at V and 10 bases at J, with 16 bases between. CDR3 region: CASRGVEGVSPLHF. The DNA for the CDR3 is TGTGCCAGCAGGGGGGTTGAGGGGGTCTCACCCCTCCACTTT.

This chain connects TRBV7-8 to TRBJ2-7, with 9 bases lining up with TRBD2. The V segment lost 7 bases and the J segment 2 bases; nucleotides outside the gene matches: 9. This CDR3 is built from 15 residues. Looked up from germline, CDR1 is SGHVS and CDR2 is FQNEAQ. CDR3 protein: CASTSSSGGPYEQYF. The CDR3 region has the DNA TGTGCCAGCACCTCCAGCAGCGGGGGGCCCTACGAGCAGTACTTC. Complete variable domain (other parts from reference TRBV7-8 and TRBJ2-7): GAGVSQSPRYKVAKRGQDVALRCDPISGHVSLFWYQQALGQGPEFLTYFQNEAQLDKSGLPSDRFFAERPEGSVSTLKIQRTQQEDSAVYLCASTSSSGGPYEQYFGPGTRLTVT.

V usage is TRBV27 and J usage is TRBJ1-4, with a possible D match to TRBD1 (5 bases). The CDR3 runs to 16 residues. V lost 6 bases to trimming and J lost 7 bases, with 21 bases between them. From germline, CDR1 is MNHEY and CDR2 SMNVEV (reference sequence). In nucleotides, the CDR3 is TGTGCCAGCAGCTCCCCCAGGGTGCAGGGTGGTGAAAAACTGTTTTTT. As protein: CASSSPRVQGGEKLFF.

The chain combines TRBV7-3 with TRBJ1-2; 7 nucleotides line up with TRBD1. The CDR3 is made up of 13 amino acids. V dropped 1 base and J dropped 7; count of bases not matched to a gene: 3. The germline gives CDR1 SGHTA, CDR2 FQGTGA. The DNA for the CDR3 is TGTGCCAGCAGCTTAAAGGGGGCAGGTGGCTACACCTTC. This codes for CASSLKGAGGYTF.

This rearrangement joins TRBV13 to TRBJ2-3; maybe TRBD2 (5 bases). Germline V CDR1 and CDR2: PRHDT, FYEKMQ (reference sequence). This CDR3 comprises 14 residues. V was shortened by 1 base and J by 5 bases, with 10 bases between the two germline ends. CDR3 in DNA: TGTGCCAGCAGCTTAGACGCGGCGGGAGATACGCAGTATTTT. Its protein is CASSLDAAGDTQYF.

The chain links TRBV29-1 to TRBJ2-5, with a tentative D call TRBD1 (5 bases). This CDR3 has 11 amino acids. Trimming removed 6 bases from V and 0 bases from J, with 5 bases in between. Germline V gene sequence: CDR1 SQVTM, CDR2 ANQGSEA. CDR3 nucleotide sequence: TGCAGCGTGACAGACCAAGAGACCCAGTACTTC. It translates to CSVTDQETQYF.

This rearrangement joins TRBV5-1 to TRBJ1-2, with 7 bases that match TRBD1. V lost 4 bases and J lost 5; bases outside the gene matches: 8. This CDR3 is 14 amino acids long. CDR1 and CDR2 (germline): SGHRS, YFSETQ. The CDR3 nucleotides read TGCGCCAGCAGCCCCGGACAGGTCGGGTATGGCTACACCTTC. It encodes CASSPGQVGYGYTF.

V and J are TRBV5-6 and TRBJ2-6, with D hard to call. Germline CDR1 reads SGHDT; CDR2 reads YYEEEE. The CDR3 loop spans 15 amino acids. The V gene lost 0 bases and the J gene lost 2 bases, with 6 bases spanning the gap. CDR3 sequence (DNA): TGTGCCAGCAGCTTGGTTCGAGCTGGGGCCAACGTCCTGACTTTC. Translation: CASSLVRAGANVLTF.

CDR3: CASSLEQGGFTGELFF. As DNA, the CDR3 is TGTGCCAGCAGTTTGGAACAGGGTGGTTTCACCGGGGAGCTGTTTTTT. J is TRBJ2-2 and V is TRBV28; the D gene is possibly TRBD1 (6 bases). Trimming cost V 3 bases and J 4 bases, with 15 bases left between them. The CDR3 loop spans 16 amino acids. Germline CDR1 reads MDHEN; CDR2 reads SYDVKM.

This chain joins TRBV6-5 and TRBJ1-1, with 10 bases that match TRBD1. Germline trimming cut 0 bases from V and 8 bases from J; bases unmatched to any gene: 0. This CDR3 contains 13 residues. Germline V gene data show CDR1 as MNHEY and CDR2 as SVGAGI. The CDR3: CASSYSGQGEAFF. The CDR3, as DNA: TGTGCCAGCAGTTACTCGGGACAGGGGGAAGCTTTCTTT.

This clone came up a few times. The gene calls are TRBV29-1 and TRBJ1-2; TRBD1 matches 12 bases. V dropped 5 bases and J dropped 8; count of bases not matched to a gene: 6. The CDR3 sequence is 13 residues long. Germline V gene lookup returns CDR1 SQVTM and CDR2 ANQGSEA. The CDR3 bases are TGCAGCGTTCAGGGACAGGGGGCGGGAGGCTACACCTTC. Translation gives CSVQGQGAGGYTF.

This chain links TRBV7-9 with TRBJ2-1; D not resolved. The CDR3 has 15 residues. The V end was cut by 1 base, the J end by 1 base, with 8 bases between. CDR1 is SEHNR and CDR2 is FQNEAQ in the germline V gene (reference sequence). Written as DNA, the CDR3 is TGTGCCAGCAGCTTAGTCGCGCGTTCCTACAATGAGCAGTTCTTC. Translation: CASSLVARSYNEQFF.

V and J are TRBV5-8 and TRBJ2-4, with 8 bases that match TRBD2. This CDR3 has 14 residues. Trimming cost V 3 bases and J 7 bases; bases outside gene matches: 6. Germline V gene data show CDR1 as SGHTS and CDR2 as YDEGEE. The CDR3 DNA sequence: TGTGCCAGCAGCTACCGGGGGGGAGGGAACATTCAGTACTTC. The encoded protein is CASSYRGGGNIQYF.

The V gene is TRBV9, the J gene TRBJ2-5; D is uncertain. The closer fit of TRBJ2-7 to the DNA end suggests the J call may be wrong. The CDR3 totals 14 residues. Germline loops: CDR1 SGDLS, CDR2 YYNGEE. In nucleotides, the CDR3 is TGTGCCAGCAGCCCCTCTATCCCCTCCTACGAGCAGTACTTC. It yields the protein CASSPSIPSYEQYF.

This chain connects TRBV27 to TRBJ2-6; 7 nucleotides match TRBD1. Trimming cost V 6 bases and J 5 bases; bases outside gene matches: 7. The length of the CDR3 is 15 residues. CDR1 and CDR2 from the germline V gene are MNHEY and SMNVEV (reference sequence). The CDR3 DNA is TGTGCCAGCAGCTCAACGGACAGGAGGGCCAACGTCCTGACTTTC. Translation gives CASSSTDRRANVLTF. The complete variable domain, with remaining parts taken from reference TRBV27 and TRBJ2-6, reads EAQVTQNPRYLITVTGKKLTVTCSQNMNHEYMSWYRQDPGLGLRQIYYSMNVEVTDKGDVPEGYKVSRKEKRNFPLILESPSPNQTSLYFCASSSTDRRANVLTFGAGSRLTVL.

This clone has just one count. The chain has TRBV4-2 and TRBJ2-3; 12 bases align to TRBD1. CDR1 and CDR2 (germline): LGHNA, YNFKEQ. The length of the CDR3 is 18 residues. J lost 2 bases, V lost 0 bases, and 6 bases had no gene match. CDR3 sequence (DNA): TGTGCCAGCAGCCAAGACCCGGGACAGGGGGCCGTCACAGATACGCAGTATTTT. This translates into CASSQDPGQGAVTDTQYF.

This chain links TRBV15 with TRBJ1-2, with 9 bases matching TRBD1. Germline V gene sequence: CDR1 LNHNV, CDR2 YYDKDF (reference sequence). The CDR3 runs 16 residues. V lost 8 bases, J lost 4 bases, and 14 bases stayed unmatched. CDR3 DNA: TGTGCCACCGAGTACAGGGGGCAGTTTCAAGGCTATGGCTACACCTTC. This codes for CATEYRGQFQGYGYTF. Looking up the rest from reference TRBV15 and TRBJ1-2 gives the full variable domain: DAMVIQNPRYQVTQFGKPVTLSCSQTLNHNVMYWYQQKSSQAPKLLFHYYDKDFNNEADTPDNFQSRRPNTSFCFLDIRSPGLGDTAMYLCATEYRGQFQGYGYTFGSGTRLTVV.

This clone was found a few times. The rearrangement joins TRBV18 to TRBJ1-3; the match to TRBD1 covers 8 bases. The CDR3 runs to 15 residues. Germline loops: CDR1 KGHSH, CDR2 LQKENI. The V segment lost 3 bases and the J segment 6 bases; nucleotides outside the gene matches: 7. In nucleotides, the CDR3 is TGTGCCAGCTCACCGACAGGGGCTCTGGCAAACACCATATATTTT. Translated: CASSPTGALANTIYF.

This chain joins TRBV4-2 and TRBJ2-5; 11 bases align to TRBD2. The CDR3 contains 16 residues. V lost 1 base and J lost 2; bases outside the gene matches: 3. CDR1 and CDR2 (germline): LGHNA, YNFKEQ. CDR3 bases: TGTGCCAGCAGCCAAGGGACTAGCGGGCATCAAGAGACCCAGTACTTC. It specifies CASSQGTSGHQETQYF.

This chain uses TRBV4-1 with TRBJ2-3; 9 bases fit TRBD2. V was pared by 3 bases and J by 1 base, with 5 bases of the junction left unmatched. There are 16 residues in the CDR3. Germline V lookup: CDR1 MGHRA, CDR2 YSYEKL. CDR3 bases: TGCGCCAGCAGCCAGGCCCAGCGGGGGGGCACAGATACGCAGTATTTT. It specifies CASSQAQRGGTDTQYF.

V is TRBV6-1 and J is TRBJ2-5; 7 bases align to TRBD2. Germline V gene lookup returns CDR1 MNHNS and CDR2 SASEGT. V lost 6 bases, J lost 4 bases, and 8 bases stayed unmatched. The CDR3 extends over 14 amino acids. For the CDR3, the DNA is TGTGCCAGCAGCCGGGGAGGGGCGGGAGAGACCCAGTACTTC. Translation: CASSRGGAGETQYF.

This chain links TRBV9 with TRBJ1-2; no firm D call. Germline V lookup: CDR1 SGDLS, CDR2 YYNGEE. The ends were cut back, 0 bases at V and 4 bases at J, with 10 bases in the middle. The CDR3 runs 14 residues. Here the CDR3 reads CASSVGHGAYGYTF. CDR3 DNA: TGTGCCAGCAGCGTAGGCCACGGAGCCTATGGCTACACCTTC.

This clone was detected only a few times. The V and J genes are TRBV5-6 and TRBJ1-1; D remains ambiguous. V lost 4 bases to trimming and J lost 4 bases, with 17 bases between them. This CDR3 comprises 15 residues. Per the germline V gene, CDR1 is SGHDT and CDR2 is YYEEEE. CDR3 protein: CASSGDNGRVTEAFF. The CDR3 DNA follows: TGTGCCAGCAGCGGCGACAACGGGCGGGTCACTGAAGCTTTCTTT. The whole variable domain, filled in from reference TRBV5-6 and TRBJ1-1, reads DAGVTQSPTHLIKTRGQQVTLRCSPKSGHDTVSWYQQALGQGPQFIFQYYEEEERQRGNFPDRFSGHQFPNYSSELNVNALLLGDSALYLCASSGDNGRVTEAFFGQGTRLTVV.